This entry lists 16 T cell receptor beta chains sequenced from one sample in a study of beta chain features in type 1 diabetes. Expressed TCRB transcripts were sequenced because the isolated RNA had all been reverse transcribed beforehand. Sequencing was performed with immunoSEQ multiplex PCR; in TCRdb, only in-frame clones are kept and a portion is missing. The sample lists about 400,000 clones, roughly an eighth occurring once. Material: naive CD4+ T cells from blood. The receptors here all came from a man aged 18-30 years in good health.

This sequence joins TRBV30 and TRBJ1-4; D possibly corresponds to TRBD1 (6 bases). The ends were cut back, 3 bases at V and 6 bases at J, with 11 bases in the middle. CDR1 and CDR2 from the germline V gene are GTSNPN and SVGIG (reference sequence). The CDR3 length is 13 residues. CDR3 coding DNA: TGTGCCTGGAGCTCAGGGGTTCATGAAAAACTGTTTTTT. The encoded protein is CAWSSGVHEKLFF. Drawing the rest from reference TRBV30 and TRBJ1-4, the complete variable domain is SQTIHQWPATLVQPVGSPLSLECTVEGTSNPNLYWYRQAAGRGLQLLFYSVGIGQISSEVPQNLSASRPQDRQFILSSKKLLLSDSGFYLCAWSSGVHEKLFFGSGTQLSVL.

This chain uses TRBV18 with TRBJ1-1; 7 bases fit TRBD1. The germline V gene encodes CDR1 KGHSH and CDR2 LQKENI. V was pared by 6 bases and J by 5 bases, with 6 bases of the junction left unmatched. The CDR3 runs to 13 residues. CDR3 sequence (DNA): TGTGCCAGCTCGCCCGACAGGGAAACTGAAGCTTTCTTT. It is translated as CASSPDRETEAFF. Full variable domain (missing parts from reference TRBV18 and TRBJ1-1): NAGVMQNPRHLVRRRGQEARLRCSPMKGHSHVYWYRQLPEEGLKFMVYLQKENIIDESGMPKERFSAEFPKEGPSILRIQQVVRGDSAAYFCASSPDRETEAFFGQGTRLTVV.

This clone turned up a few times. The chain carries TRBV7-9 and TRBJ2-2; D may be TRBD1 (6 bases). Germline loops: CDR1 SEHNR, CDR2 FQNEAQ (reference sequence). The CDR3 covers 14 residues. Trimming pared 5 bases from V and 4 bases from J, leaving 11 bases between. CDR3 coding DNA: TGTGCCAGCAGCCGAACAGGGTCCACCGGGGAGCTGTTTTTT. Protein sequence: CASSRTGSTGELFF.

This clone was observed a handful of times. This sequence joins TRBV28 and TRBJ2-7; D may be TRBD1 (5 bases). Looked up from germline, CDR1 is MDHEN and CDR2 is SYDVKM. This CDR3 is 15 amino acids long. V was trimmed by 3 bases and J by 5 bases, leaving 17 bases between them. The CDR3 nucleotides read TGTGCCAGCAGTTTGCTACAGGATTTCCCCCACGAGCAGTACTTC. Amino acid sequence: CASSLLQDFPHEQYF.

This chain uses TRBV6-5 with TRBJ2-7; weak D call: TRBD2 (5 bases). The CDR3 extends over 14 amino acids. The V gene lost 2 bases and the J gene lost 0 bases, with 8 bases spanning the gap. The V gene's germline CDR1 is MNHEY and CDR2 SVGAGI. The CDR3 here is CASSYVGSSYEQYF. In DNA form, the CDR3 reads TGTGCCAGCAGTTACGTGGGGAGCTCCTACGAGCAGTACTTC.

As for this clone: Other DNA sequences within the sample encode an identical CDR3. The J gene is TRBJ2-2, the V gene TRBV5-1; 7 bases line up with TRBD1. After removal of 4 bases from V and 0 bases from J, the junction contained 3 bases not matched to a gene. Germline CDR1 reads SGHRS; CDR2 reads YFSETQ. The CDR3 consists of 15 residues. CDR3 DNA sequence: TGCGCCAGCAGCCCTGACAGGGCGAACACCGGGGAGCTGTTTTTT. Its protein is CASSPDRANTGELFF.

The chain links TRBV11-2 to TRBJ2-3, with a tentative D call TRBD2 (5 bases). Germline V gene data show CDR1 as SGHAT and CDR2 as FQNNGV. The CDR3 spans 15 residues. V gave up 4 bases and J gave up 2 bases, with 13 bases separating them. CDR3 sequence (DNA): TGTGCCAGCAGCTCGAGGGTTACCTACACAGATACGCAGTATTTT. Its protein is CASSSRVTYTDTQYF.

This chain joins TRBV7-2 and TRBJ2-1; 9 bases align to TRBD2. The germline V gene has CDR1 SGHTA and CDR2 FQGNSA. Losses at the gene ends were 1 base for V and 8 bases for J; bases not matched to a gene: 9. This CDR3 has 16 residues. CDR3 nucleotide sequence: TGTGCCAGCAGCTTAGGAGGCGGGAGGGGTCCCCATGAGCAGTTCTTC. Its translation is CASSLGGGRGPHEQFF. The whole variable domain, filled in from reference TRBV7-2 and TRBJ2-1, reads GAGVSQSPSNKVTEKGKDVELRCDPISGHTALYWYRQSLGQGLEFLIYFQGNSAPDKSGLPSDRFSAERTGGSVSTLTIQRTQQEDSAVYLCASSLGGGRGPHEQFFGPGTRLTVL.

This clone has a handful of counts. This chain connects TRBV28 to TRBJ2-7; D possibly corresponds to TRBD1 (6 bases). The ends were cut back, 5 bases at V and 3 bases at J, with 17 bases in the middle. CDR1 and CDR2 from the germline V gene are MDHEN and SYDVKM. This CDR3 has 15 residues. In nucleotides, the CDR3 is TGTGCCAGCAGTCGGGACATAAGAGGTTACTACGAGCAGTACTTC. This codes for CASSRDIRGYYEQYF.

This clone was counted between two and nine times. This chain links TRBV18 with TRBJ2-2; perhaps TRBD1 as D (5 bases). Trimming left V 4 bases short and J 3 bases short, with 15 bases between. The length of the CDR3 is 16 residues. The germline V gene has CDR1 KGHSH and CDR2 LQKENI. The CDR3 sequence is CASSRAREFDTGELFF. For the CDR3, the DNA is TGTGCCAGCTCACGGGCCAGGGAATTTGACACCGGGGAGCTGTTTTTT.

This clone was seen more than once but under ten times. DNA for the CDR3: TGTGCCAGCAGCCCCACAGGGGTGGCGGAGACCCAGTACTTC. The encoded protein is CASSPTGVAETQYF. This chain links TRBV7-2 with TRBJ2-5; 7 bases are shared with TRBD1. Germline V lookup: CDR1 SGHTA, CDR2 FQGNSA. The CDR3 has 14 amino acids. V was clipped by 5 bases and J by 5 bases; unmatched bases: 8. The complete variable domain, with remaining parts taken from reference TRBV7-2 and TRBJ2-5, reads GAGVSQSPSNKVTEKGKDVELRCDPISGHTALYWYRQSLGQGLEFLIYFQGNSAPDKSGLPSDRFSAERTGGSVSTLTIQRTQQEDSAVYLCASSPTGVAETQYFGPGTRLLVL.

This rearrangement joins TRBV5-4 to TRBJ2-5; D is perhaps TRBD2 (6 bases). Trimming removed 0 bases from V and 5 bases from J, with 11 bases in between. Per germline, CDR1 SGHNT and CDR2 YYREEE (reference sequence). This CDR3 has 14 amino acids. CDR3 region: CASSLAGVLETQYF. CDR3 coding DNA: TGTGCCAGCAGCTTGGCGGGAGTTTTGGAGACCCAGTACTTC. Full variable domain (rest looked up from reference TRBV5-4 and TRBJ2-5): ETGVTQSPTHLIKTRGQQVTLRCSSQSGHNTVSWYQQALGQGPQFIFQYYREEENGRGNFPPRFSGLQFPNYSSELNVNALELDDSALYLCASSLAGVLETQYFGPGTRLLVL.

There are a few counts of this clone. Within the sample, other DNA sequences also encode this same CDR3. The chain is built from TRBV7-2 and TRBJ2-5, with no clear D. Germline-derived CDR1 and CDR2 are SGHTA and FQGNSA. Trimming left V 6 bases short and J 5 bases short, with 7 bases between. This CDR3 has 11 amino acids. CDR3 coding DNA: TGTGCCAGCAGTTCCCGTGAGACCCAGTACTTC. Protein: CASSSRETQYF.

This clone showed up just a few times. The chain couples TRBV7-3 to TRBJ2-7; TRBD1 matches 11 bases. CDR1 SGHTA and CDR2 FQGTGA come from the germline V gene. The CDR3 spans 15 residues. With V trimmed by 5 bases and J by 3 bases, 6 bases remained unmatched. The DNA for the CDR3 is TGTGCCAGCAGCCCCCACGGGACAGGGGGCTACGAGCAGTACTTC. This gives the protein CASSPHGTGGYEQYF. The full variable domain, with the rest looked up from reference TRBV7-3 and TRBJ2-7, is GAGVSQTPSNKVTEKGKYVELRCDPISGHTALYWYRQSLGQGPEFLIYFQGTGAADDSGLPNDRFFAVRPEGSVSTLKIQRTERGDSAVYLCASSPHGTGGYEQYFGPGTRLTVT.

This sequence joins TRBV18 and TRBJ1-2; D possibly corresponds to TRBD1 (5 bases). Germline V gene lookup returns CDR1 KGHSH and CDR2 LQKENI. Trimming removed 1 base from V and 4 bases from J, with 13 bases in between. This CDR3 is built from 15 residues. The CDR3: CASSPQSGQLYGYTF. Here the CDR3 DNA reads TGTGCCAGCTCACCACAATCCGGACAACTCTATGGCTACACCTTC.

The genes are TRBV4-2 and TRBJ1-1, with 7 nucleotides matching TRBD1. This CDR3 contains 16 residues. Trimming took 0 bases from V and 1 from J; bases not matched to a gene: 5. CDR1 is LGHNA and CDR2 is YNFKEQ in the germline V gene. This CDR3 is CASSQDFGTANTEAFF. The DNA of the CDR3 is TGTGCCAGCAGCCAAGACTTCGGGACAGCGAACACTGAAGCTTTCTTT.